The entry below gives a single T cell receptor beta chain sequence along with its context. Its antigen is unknown. One base away there is no much larger clone; base qualities are not given. The CDR3 measures 18 amino acids from cysteine to phenylalanine. CDR3 DNA only is kept here, 54 bases in frame from base 1. Compared with germline, V lacks 0 bases and J lacks 1 base; bases without a gene match: 8. From the germline V gene, CDR1 is SGHRS and CDR2 is YFSETQ. TCRbeta CDR3 regions were amplified from genomic DNA by means of the immunoSEQ Assay, a bias-controlled multiplex PCR. In the source study's methods: Within the assay, amplification of reference gene primers was used to estimate how many nucleated cells each sample contained. To quantify the absolute abundance of each unique TCRbeta CDR3 rearrangement, sequence reads were collapsed and filtered. For each sample, productive Simpson clonality was calculated as the square root of Simpson's diversity index across productive rearrangements. Sourced from immuneACCESS, this table was stored by TCRdb with only in-frame sequences that have V and J called. A share of the clones is absent; for the studies checked, an unresolved V gene accounts for under half, and the remainder has no known explanation. V, J and clone size reflect that table, while D and trimming were determined from the DNA. The sample profile shows some 170,000 clones; 82% of them were found once. The ten biggest clones cover about 8.4% of the sample.

The sample comes from a study of blood T cell repertoires in COVID-19 (TCRdb year 2020). With respect to the entire study: Samples covering the acute and convalescent phases of COVID-19 were provided by collaborators in the United States, Italy and Spain. The material from the prospective study consisted of cDNA or gDNA derived from T cells, B-cell-depleted T cells, or PBMCs. Subjects who had been exposed to COVID-19, were actively infected with it, or had recovered from it provided the deeply sampled blood TCRbeta repertoires that made up the dataset. The repertoires were released in a freely available public database intended as a resource for research on the immune response to SARS-CoV-2. The samples were drawn from two sources: the first 160 participants of the ongoing ImmuneRACE study, and over 1,000 subjects contributed by 6 global collaborators. The sample metadata nearly always contained a de-identified subject ID, COVID-19 status, age in years and sex. Where HLA class I and class II types were available, the types were taken from metadata supplied by the sample provider, not from assay-based typing. General conclusions and limits of the study: How much clinical and demographic metadata was included differed by source and by participant, and the metadata was provided uncurated.

Whole blood was collected in K2EDTA tubes by collaborating institutions according to the institutions' own protocols. Collaborator samples were shipped for TCRbeta analysis as frozen whole blood, isolated PBMCs, or DNA extracted from either sample type. Sequencing input: peripheral blood. The source is a woman in her 70s with acute or convalescent COVID-19. The V and J genes are TRBV5-1 and TRBJ2-7; the central 12 bases match TRBD2. The CDR3 has the sequence CASSLAPWTSGNSYEQYF. The sequence in DNA is TGCGCCAGCAGCTTGGCCCCGTGGACTAGCGGGAATTCCTACGAGCAGTACTTC.